These T cell receptor beta chains were read from a single sample in a study of ipilimumab plus nivolumab after autologous stem cell transplantation. Only in-frame clones appear in the TCRdb table, and some are missing; sequencing was by immunoSEQ multiplex PCR. Of 9,500 to 10,000 clones listed, 60% to 80% are singletons. The specimen was PBMCs, collected in a trial of ipilimumab plus nivolumab as post-transplant consolidation. These receptors all come from a female donor with multiple myeloma. Both conserved end residues are part of each CDR3. A D gene is named only where the DNA matches it firmly. Clone size appears in some rows only: once, few, many, or a class for an expanded clone.

CDR3 protein: CASREPTGGNTGELFF
CDR3 DNA: TGTGCCAGCAGGGAACCGACAGGGGGGAACACCGGGGAGCTGTTTTTT
V gene: TRBV2
D gene: TRBD1
clone size: NA
J gene: TRBJ2-2

CDR3 protein: CASSHPSSEQFF
CDR3 DNA: TGTGCCAGCAGTCATCCAAGCTCCGAGCAGTTCTTC
V gene: TRBV27
D gene: NA
clone size: NA
J gene: TRBJ2-1

CDR3 protein: CATRGTSGAHSYEQYF
CDR3 DNA: TGTGCCACCAGGGGGACTAGCGGGGCCCACTCCTACGAGCAGTACTTC
V gene: TRBV15
D gene: TRBD2
clone size: NA
J gene: TRBJ2-7

CDR3 protein: CASADQVWTEAFF
CDR3 DNA: TGTGCCAGCGCAGACCAGGTATGGACTGAAGCTTTCTTT
V gene: TRBV6-6
D gene: NA
clone size: NA
J gene: TRBJ1-1

CDR3 protein: CASKAGTSGQETQYF
CDR3 DNA: TGTGCCAGTAAAGCCGGGACTAGCGGACAAGAGACCCAGTACTTC
V gene: TRBV19
D gene: TRBD2
clone size: NA
J gene: TRBJ2-5

CDR3 protein: CASSLAPDRGKTQYF
CDR3 DNA: TGTGCCAGCAGCTTAGCCCCGGACAGGGGGAAGACCCAGTACTTC
V gene: TRBV7-9
D gene: TRBD1
clone size: NA
J gene: TRBJ2-5

CDR3 protein: CASWRWGGADGYTF
CDR3 DNA: TGTGCCAGCTGGCGATGGGGGGGGGCAGATGGCTACACCTTC
V gene: TRBV28
D gene: NA
clone size: NA
J gene: TRBJ1-2

CDR3 protein: CASSELRNGELFF
CDR3 DNA: TGTGCCAGCAGTGAGTTAAGGAACGGGGAGCTGTTTTTT
V gene: TRBV2
D gene: NA
clone size: NA
J gene: TRBJ2-2

CDR3 protein: CASSSRQGIDTGELFF
CDR3 DNA: TGTGCCAGTAGTTCTAGACAGGGGATTGACACCGGGGAGCTGTTTTTT
V gene: TRBV19
D gene: TRBD1
clone size: NA
J gene: TRBJ2-2

CDR3 protein: CASSILNTGELFF
CDR3 DNA: TGTGCCAGCAGCATACTAAACACCGGGGAGCTGTTTTTT
V gene: TRBV5-8
D gene: NA
clone size: NA
J gene: TRBJ2-2

CDR3 protein: CASSLASENEQYF
CDR3 DNA: TGTGCCAGCAGCTTGGCCTCGGAAAACGAGCAGTACTTC
V gene: TRBV5-5
D gene: NA
clone size: NA
J gene: TRBJ2-7

CDR3 protein: CASSLRGTLYEQYF
CDR3 DNA: TGTGCCAGCAGCTTAAGAGGGACACTATACGAGCAGTACTTC
V gene: TRBV11-2
D gene: NA
clone size: NA
J gene: TRBJ2-7

CDR3 protein: CAINGGINSPLHF
CDR3 DNA: TGTGCCATCAACGGCGGAATTAATTCACCCCTCCACTTT
V gene: TRBV10-3
D gene: NA
clone size: once
J gene: TRBJ1-6

CDR3 protein: CASSQERGYTGELFF
CDR3 DNA: TGCGCCAGCAGCCAAGAGCGGGGGTACACCGGGGAGCTGTTTTTT
V gene: TRBV4-1
D gene: TRBD2
clone size: NA
J gene: TRBJ2-2

CDR3 protein: CASSYPGLAGGSSGANVLTF
CDR3 DNA: TGTGCCAGCAGCTACCCGGGACTAGCGGGAGGTAGCTCTGGGGCCAACGTCCTGACTTTC
V gene: TRBV5-4
D gene: TRBD2
clone size: NA
J gene: TRBJ2-6

CDR3 protein: CASSSTSRADTQYF
CDR3 DNA: TGTGCCAGCAGCTCGACTAGTCGGGCCGATACGCAGTATTTT
V gene: TRBV7-3
D gene: NA
clone size: NA
J gene: TRBJ2-3

CDR3 protein: CASSDLTGEAYEQYF
CDR3 DNA: TGTGCCAGCAGTGACTTGACAGGGGAGGCCTACGAGCAGTACTTC
V gene: TRBV6-5
D gene: TRBD1
clone size: NA
J gene: TRBJ2-7

CDR3 protein: CASSFFEDNEQFF
CDR3 DNA: TGTGCCAGCAGCTTTTTTGAAGACAATGAGCAGTTCTTC
V gene: TRBV7-9
D gene: NA
clone size: NA
J gene: TRBJ2-1

CDR3 protein: CASSLNDYEQYF
CDR3 DNA: TGTGCCAGCAGTTTAAATGACTACGAGCAGTACTTC
V gene: TRBV28
D gene: NA
clone size: few
J gene: TRBJ2-7